The entry below describes one T cell receptor (beta chain). In TCRdb, the RT-PCR reads were re-called with MiXCR into one record per CDR3 protein. The table records more than 550,000 distinct CDR3 sequences, 10% to 12% of them present only once. The sample originates from a study of response to subunit inactivated influenza vaccine. The CDR3 contains 15 residues. CDR1 is MNHEY, CDR2 SVGAGI, per germline. Deletions cut 6 bases from V and 5 bases from J, with 18 bases between. The same specimen was also included in a second study, on T cells expressing NK-cell markers. According to that study: In generating TCR beta cDNA, 5'RACE template switching with UMIs was used. Underlying the TCR beta repertoires were sorted CD3+CD56+NKG2C+, CD3+CD56+NKG2C- and CD3+CD56-NKG2C+ T cells. As a fraction of CD8+ T cells, dominant NKG2C+ clonotypes reached about 1.0-7.0% in six or seven donors. The study found these clonotypes also leading the CD3+CD56-NKG2C+ fraction in several donors.

The rearrangement joins TRBV6-5 to TRBJ2-3; tentatively, D is TRBD1 or TRBD2 (6 bases each). The sequence derives from a man aged 45-65 years who received an inactivated influenza vaccine. The material sequenced was PBMCs from blood, taken on the day of vaccination. The CDR3 spells CASSYTGRGGDTQYF. For the CDR3, the DNA is TGTGCCAGCAGCTACACCGGGAGAGGGGGAGATACGCAGTATTTT.